The present T cell receptor beta chain was sequenced within a study of CD8 T cells in Susac syndrome. The study's findings and limits: By the study's own acknowledgment, its TCR sequencing and HLA analysis included relatively few individuals.

Sequencing of TCR beta covered CD8+ and CD4+ T cells obtained from blood. Fulfillment of recently defined diagnostic criteria for definite or probable disease was shown by the patients with Susac syndrome. This CDR3 region has 13 residues. V was cut by 5 bases and J by 5 bases, with 13 bases left in between. After extraction with the RNeasy kit, 0.5 to 1 ug of the RNA was reverse transcribed using random hexamers. The TCR beta CDR3 was amplified by immunoSEQ multiplex PCR across 54 Vbeta, 13 Jbeta. TCRdb passed the immunoSEQ multiplex PCR reads through MiXCR, listing each CDR3 protein once. The sample carries 200,000 to 250,000 distinct CDR3 sequences, about 94% recorded once. This clonotype was counted a few times. The antigen is unknown.

Sample: CD4+ T cells from PBMCs. The receptor was derived from a human donor with Susac syndrome. V usage is TRBV12-3 or TRBV12-4 and J usage is TRBJ2-7; tentative D call: TRBD1 (6 bases). CDR3 DNA sequence: TGTGCCAGCAGTCCCAGGGGTTCCCACGAGCAGTACTTC. Its protein is CASSPRGSHEQYF.